Sequencing of this T cell receptor beta chain was carried out in a study of CD8+ T cells in alopecia areata. Regarding the study as a whole: A large proportion of expanded lesional clones were detected persisting in scalp and blood during tofacitinib.

The treatment denotes: oral pan-JAK inhibitor, 5-10 mg twice daily. Concerning this clone itself: Its target is unknown.

V was shortened by 1 base and J by 4 bases, with 7 bases between the two germline ends. The germline V gene has CDR1 SNHLY and CDR2 FYNNEI. CDR3 length equals 13 residues. Sequencing templates came from extracted RNA that was reverse transcribed into cDNA. Sequenced by immunoSEQ multiplex PCR; TCRdb stores in-frame clones only, minus some. The sample lists about 190,000 clones, more than 55% occurring once. The sequence was obtained from a human donor with alopecia areata. The chain combines TRBV2 with TRBJ1-2; no clear D. Material: CD4+ T cells sorted from blood, obtained at week 4, from a patient treated with tofacitinib. The CDR3 region has the DNA TGTGCCAGCAGTGAAGATGGCTCCTATGGCTACACCTTC. Its translation: CASSEDGSYGYTF.